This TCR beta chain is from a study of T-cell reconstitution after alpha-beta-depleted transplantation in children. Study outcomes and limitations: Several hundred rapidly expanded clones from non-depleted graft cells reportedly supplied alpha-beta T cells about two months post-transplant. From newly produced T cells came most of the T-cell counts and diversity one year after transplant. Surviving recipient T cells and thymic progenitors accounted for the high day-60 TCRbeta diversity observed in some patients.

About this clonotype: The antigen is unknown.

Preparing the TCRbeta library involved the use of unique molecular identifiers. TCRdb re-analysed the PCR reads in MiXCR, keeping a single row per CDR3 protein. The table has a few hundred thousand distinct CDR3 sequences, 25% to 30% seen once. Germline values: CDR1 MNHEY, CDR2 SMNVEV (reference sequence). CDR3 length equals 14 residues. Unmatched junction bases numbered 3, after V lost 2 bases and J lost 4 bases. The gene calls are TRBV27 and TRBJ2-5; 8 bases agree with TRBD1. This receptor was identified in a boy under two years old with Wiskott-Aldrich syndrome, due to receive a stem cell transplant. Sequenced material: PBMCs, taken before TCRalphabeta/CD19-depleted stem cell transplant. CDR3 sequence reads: CASSLNRGSETQYF. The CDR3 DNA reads TGTGCCAGCAGTTTAAACAGGGGGTCAGAGACCCAGTACTTC.